This TCR beta chain stems from a study of T-cell reconstitution after alpha-beta-depleted transplantation in children. In its sample, this clonotype was seen a few times. No antigen is known for it. Study-level results: Surviving recipient T cells and intrathymic progenitors accounted for some patients' high TCRbeta diversity at day 60. After transplant, at about two months, alpha-beta T cells were reportedly derived from several hundred expanded graft clones. Newly produced T cells mostly provided counts and TCRbeta diversity after one year, as hyperexpanded clones declined.

Trimming took 10 bases from V and 2 from J, leaving 13 bases between them. The CDR3 extends over 13 amino acids. The V gene's germline CDR1 is ENHRY and CDR2 SYGVKD. The library targeted TCRbeta and was prepared with unique molecular identifiers. MiXCR, run by TCRdb on the PCR reads, gives a single entry per CDR3 protein. The sample carries about 460,000 distinct CDR3 sequences, approximately 10% recorded once. This chain uses TRBV10-3 with TRBJ2-3; D unresolved. The material sequenced was PBMCs, mostly from graft donor cells, taken 180 days after TCRalphabeta/CD19-depleted stem cell transplant. This sequence was found in a female patient aged 2-15 years who had a stem cell transplant for aplastic anemia, so the T cells may come from the graft donor. This chain's CDR3 is CATLRPHTDTQYF. Here the CDR3 DNA reads TGTGCCACGCTCCGACCCCACACAGATACGCAGTATTTT.